A single sample gave rise to the 29 T cell receptor beta chains below, sequenced in a study of tumor and adjacent non-tumor tissue in lung cancer. RNA was extracted from bulk tissue without any cell sorting. TCRbeta libraries were built with three rounds of nested PCR, modified from ARM-PCR. TCRdb recomputed calls from the multiplex PCR reads with MiXCR, one row per CDR3 protein. The sample has 200,000 or so distinct CDR3 sequences, 60% to 75% seen once; the top ten hold approximately 25%. The sample comprised lung tumor tissue. These receptors were obtained from a man aged 55 to 70 with non-small cell lung cancer.

This clonotype was seen at least ten times. This rearrangement joins TRBV12-3 or TRBV12-4 to TRBJ1-2, with 11 bases identical to TRBD1. The CDR3 sequence is 13 residues long. V was clipped by 6 bases and J by 10 bases; unmatched bases: 7. The CDR3 spells CASSTPGQGDYTF. The DNA of the CDR3 is TGTGCCAGCAGCACACCGGGACAGGGGGACTACACCTTC.

As for this clonotype: The junction and the germline gene differ at one end; a read error may be behind it. This chain uses TRBV11-1 with TRBJ2-7; D unresolved. The CDR3 has 16 residues. From germline, CDR1 is SGHAT and CDR2 FQDESV (reference sequence). The CDR3 nucleotides read TGTTCCAGCAGCTTAGTGTTTCGTGACAACTCCTACGAGCAGTACTTC. Its translation: CSSSLVFRDNSYEQYF.

This clonotype was seen at least ten times. This chain joins TRBV20-1 and TRBJ2-1; 8 positions match TRBD1. With 5 bases clipped from V and 6 bases from J, the junction kept 9 bases outside the gene matches. Germline V lookup: CDR1 DFQATT, CDR2 SNEGSKA (reference sequence). CDR3 length: 14 residues. The CDR3 DNA reads as TGCAGTGCTGCCAGGGGGCTGCTTAGCAATGAGCAGTTCTTC. Translated, it gives CSAARGLLSNEQFF.

Concerning this clonotype: This clone may be a read error of a much larger clone one base away. V gene TRBV20-1 combines with J gene TRBJ2-7; D might be TRBD1 (6 bases). V shed 7 bases and J shed 2 bases, with 12 bases lying between them. Germline V lookup: CDR1 DFQATT, CDR2 SNEGSKA (reference sequence). The CDR3 is 12 residues long. CDR3 in amino acids: CSVNRAPYEQYF. The CDR3 coding sequence is TGCAGTGTTAACAGGGCCCCCTACGAGCAGTACTTC.

This clonotype was detected once. At one of its ends the junction is not consistent with the germline gene, which may arise from a read error. V is TRBV4-1 and J is TRBJ1-1; D gene uncertain. This CDR3 region has 12 residues. CDR1 is MGHRA, CDR2 YSYEKL, per germline. CDR3 bases: TGCGTCAGCAGCCATATACATCATGAAGCTCTCTTT. Its translation: CVSSHIHHEALF.

A word on this clonotype: A read error may produce the germline difference seen at one junction end. The chain is built from TRBV20-1 and TRBJ1-4; D is uncertain. There are 12 residues in the CDR3. The V gene's germline CDR1 is DFQATT and CDR2 SNEGSKA (reference sequence). In DNA, the CDR3 is TGTAGTGATAAGGGTGCTAATAAAAAACTGTTTTTT. It translates to CSDKGANKKLFF.

This rearrangement joins TRBV24-1 to TRBJ2-3; 7 nucleotides align to TRBD1. This CDR3 spans 15 amino acids. CDR1 KGHDR and CDR2 SFDVKD come from the germline V gene. Trimming removed 4 bases from V and 4 bases from J; junction bases left unmatched: 7. For the CDR3, the DNA is TGTGCCACCAGTGACCCAGGGGGAGTGGCAGATACGCAGTATTTT. It codes for CATSDPGGVADTQYF.

This clonotype was found a few times. The chain employs TRBV30 and TRBJ2-1, with 9 positions matching TRBD2. J was trimmed by 7 bases and V by 7 bases; bases with no gene match: 11. Germline V gives CDR1 GTSNPN, CDR2 SVGIG (reference sequence). The CDR3 is made up of 14 amino acids. The CDR3 reads CASPGLANQNEQFF. CDR3 DNA: TGTGCCTCCCCGGGACTAGCAAACCAGAATGAGCAGTTCTTC.

V and J are TRBV11-2 and TRBJ1-1; 7 bases fit TRBD1. Germline V CDR1 and CDR2: SGHAT, FQNNGV. This CDR3 region has 15 residues. Here the CDR3 DNA reads TGTGCTAGCTGCTTAGGCCAGGGGGGAGGAACTGAAGCTTTCTTT. Translating gives CASCLGQGGGTEAFF.

V usage is TRBV6-1 and J usage is TRBJ2-2; 8 positions match TRBD1. Trimming removed 9 bases from V and 1 base from J; junction bases left unmatched: 4. Germline CDR1 reads MNHNS; CDR2 reads SASEGT. This CDR3 spans 14 amino acids. CDR3 residues: CASPQGGNTGELFF. In DNA, the CDR3 is TGTGCCAGTCCACAGGGGGGGAACACCGGGGAGCTGTTTTTT.

The table lists this clonotype with a count of one. This chain connects TRBV29-1 to TRBJ2-2; the D is unclear. With 4 bases removed from V and 2 bases from J, the gap between germline ends came to 8 bases. The CDR3 extends over 13 amino acids. CDR1 and CDR2 (germline): SQVTM, ANQGSEA. CDR3 sequence reads: CSVGKGNTGELFF. The DNA of the CDR3 is TGCAGCGTTGGGAAGGGAAACACCGGGGAGCTGTTTTTT.

To note about this clonotype: One end of the junction is discordant with germline, which a read error may explain. The gene calls are TRBV20-1 and TRBJ1-2, with D perhaps matching TRBD1 (6 bases). CDR1 and CDR2 from the germline V gene are DFQATT and SNEGSKA (reference sequence). This CDR3 comprises 15 residues. The CDR3 region has the DNA TGCAGTGCTGGAGATCCCTCAGGGGAGTCCTATGGCTACACCTTC. Encoded protein: CSAGDPSGESYGYTF.

Details on this clonotype: Germline is not matched at one junction end, which may reflect a read error. The V call is TRBV11-3, the J call TRBJ1-2; tentative D call: TRBD1 (6 bases). The CDR3 runs 14 residues. Germline CDR1 is SGHNT and CDR2 is YENEEA. The CDR3 DNA reads TGTGCCATCAGCTTATATCGACAGGATTGGGGCTACACCTTC. As protein: CAISLYRQDWGYTF.

Regarding this clonotype: A junction end diverges from the germline sequence, so it may reflect a read error. V and J are TRBV6-1 and TRBJ2-2, with unresolved D. This CDR3 spans 15 amino acids. Germline CDR1 reads MNHNS; CDR2 reads SASEGT. In DNA, the CDR3 is TGTGTCAGCAGTGAAGCAGTGGGGAACACCGGGGAGCTGTTTTTT. Protein: CVSSEAVGNTGELFF.

With regard to this clonotype: The germline gene is not matched at one end of the junction; a read error may be the cause. This rearrangement joins TRBV6-1 to TRBJ2-1, with D possibly TRBD2 on 6 matching bases. CDR1 MNHNS and CDR2 SASEGT come from the germline V gene. The length of the CDR3 is 15 residues. The CDR3 bases are TGTGCCAACAGTGAGATTAGCGGACCTTACAATGAGCAGTTGTTC. Its protein product is CANSEISGPYNEQLF.

This clonotype was detected many times. The chain employs TRBV4-2 and TRBJ2-5; D is uncertain. V lost 0 bases and J 1 base, leaving 9 bases between the germline ends. The germline CDR1 and CDR2 sequences are LGHNA and YNFKEQ. This CDR3 spans 15 amino acids. The CDR3 loop reads CASSQDISFQETQYF. The CDR3 coding sequence is TGTGCCAGCAGCCAAGATATATCCTTCCAAGAGACCCAGTACTTC.

This clonotype was found many times. This sequence joins TRBV12-5 and TRBJ2-7; D assignment may be TRBD1 or TRBD2 (5 bases each). CDR1 is LGHNT, CDR2 FRNRAP, per germline. This CDR3 spans 12 amino acids. Deletions cut 3 bases from V and 7 bases from J, with 10 bases between. As DNA, the CDR3 is TGTGCTAGTGGTTTCCCCAGGGAGGAGCAGTACTTC. Residues: CASGFPREEQYF.

The chain links TRBV12-3 or TRBV12-4 to TRBJ2-5, with 7 bases lining up with TRBD1. The CDR3 sequence is 13 residues long. V lost 6 bases to trimming and J lost 1 base; unmatched junction nucleotides: 2. The CDR3 nucleotides read TGTGCCAGCAGGTGGACAGGCCAAGAGACCCAGTACTTC. It is translated as CASRWTGQETQYF.

Only a few counts were recorded for this clonotype. The chain combines TRBV4-1 with TRBJ1-4, with 9 bases identical to TRBD1. Unmatched junction bases numbered 9, after V lost 5 bases and J lost 8 bases. Germline-derived CDR1 and CDR2 are MGHRA and YSYEKL. This CDR3 comprises 15 residues. The CDR3 spells CASSNHRGREEKLFF. For the CDR3, the DNA is TGCGCCAGCAGCAACCACAGGGGGCGCGAAGAAAAACTGTTTTTT.

J is TRBJ2-3 and V is TRBV6-2 or TRBV6-3; tentatively, D is TRBD2 (5 bases). This CDR3 comprises 12 residues. Deletions cut 7 bases from V and 6 bases from J, with 11 bases between. The germline CDR1 and CDR2 sequences are MNHEY and SVGEGT. The CDR3 reads CASKPSGDTQYF. The CDR3 DNA reads TGTGCCAGCAAACCGTCGGGGGATACGCAGTATTTT.

A remark on this clonotype: One end of the junction varies from germline; a read error may be responsible. The chain is built from TRBV4-3 and TRBJ2-7; no clear D. The CDR3 has 13 residues. Germline V gene sequence: CDR1 LGHNA, CDR2 YSLEER. The CDR3 sequence is CASSHRPYAEQYF. In nucleotides, the CDR3 is TGCGCCAGCAGCCACAGGCCCTACGCCGAGCAGTATTTC.

The genes are TRBV20-1 and TRBJ2-3; tentatively, D is TRBD1 (6 bases). The germline CDR1 and CDR2 sequences are DFQATT and SNEGSKA (reference sequence). The length of the CDR3 is 13 residues. V was clipped by 3 bases and J by 4 bases, with 11 bases between them. This chain's CDR3 is CSASEGVPDTQYF. CDR3 nucleotide sequence: TGCAGTGCTAGTGAGGGGGTCCCAGATACGCAGTATTTT.

For this clonotype: The CDR3 end shows no conserved phenylalanine or tryptophan, and so a read error is likely. V is TRBV6-2 or TRBV6-3 and J is TRBJ2-7, with D unresolved. This CDR3 spans 11 amino acids. Trimming stripped 6 bases from V and 3 bases from J, with 6 bases between. Germline V CDR1 and CDR2: MNHEY, SVGEGT. The CDR3 bases are TGTGCCAGCAGCTTGAACTACGAGCAGTACTTA. Protein: CASSLNYEQYL.

As for this clonotype: This clone may be a read error of a much larger clone one base away. The chain recombines TRBV29-1 with TRBJ2-1, with a weak D call TRBD2 (6 bases). From germline, CDR1 is SQVTM and CDR2 ANQGSEA. The CDR3 length is 13 residues. CDR3 nucleotide sequence: TGCACCGTTGAGTTAGCGGCAATGGGTGAGCAGTTCTTC. This encodes CTVELAAMGEQFF.

This clonotype is a singleton in its sample. The CDR3 DNA reads as TGTGCCAGCAGCCCAGCGGGAGCCTCCTACAATGAGCAGTTCTTC. Amino acid sequence: CASSPAGASYNEQFF. The chain links TRBV7-8 to TRBJ2-1; 8 bases agree with TRBD2. V trimming: 5 bases; J trimming: 0 bases; junction bases outside the gene matches: 3. Germline V CDR1 and CDR2: SGHVS, FQNEAQ. The CDR3 sequence is 15 residues long.

For this clonotype: A junction boundary mismatches the germline segment, possibly from a read error. The chain couples TRBV20-1 to TRBJ2-7; D may be TRBD1 or TRBD2 (5 bases each). The CDR3 has 14 amino acids. Germline CDR1 DFQATT, CDR2 SNEGSKA (reference sequence). CDR3 sequence (DNA): TGCAGTGGAATTCCCGGGACCAGATCCTATGAGCAGTACTTC. Translating gives CSGIPGTRSYEQYF.

This chain links TRBV7-9 with TRBJ1-4; maybe TRBD1 (6 bases). The germline V and J ends were trimmed by 6 bases and 8 bases, with 10 bases remaining between them. This CDR3 spans 12 amino acids. CDR1 is SEHNR and CDR2 is FQNEAQ in the germline V gene (reference sequence). The CDR3 DNA sequence: TGTGCCAGCAGTTTACAGGGAGAAAAACTGTTTTTT. It translates to CASSLQGEKLFF.

A remark on this clonotype: This could be a read error, since a much larger clone is one nucleotide away. The CDR3 does not close with the conserved phenylalanine or tryptophan, likely indicating a read error. The chain is built from TRBV11-3 and TRBJ2-5; TRBD1 aligns across 7 bases. The V gene's germline CDR1 is SGHNT and CDR2 YENEEA. J lost 5 bases, V lost 8 bases, and 11 bases had no gene match. The CDR3 is 14 residues long. The CDR3 region is CASGPRQGRETQYH. The CDR3 region has the DNA TGTGCCAGCGGACCGAGACAGGGCAGGGAGACCCAGTACCAC.

This clonotype was counted ten times or more. This chain connects TRBV5-6 to TRBJ1-1; TRBD1 aligns across 7 bases. Trimming removed 1 base from V and 3 bases from J; junction bases left unmatched: 3. This CDR3 contains 14 residues. CDR1 is SGHDT and CDR2 is YYEEEE in the germline V gene. DNA of the CDR3: TGTGCCAGCAGCTTGAAACAGGGGTACACTGAAGCTTTCTTT. It codes for CASSLKQGYTEAFF.